This T cell receptor beta chain appears in the sequencing data of a study of beta chain features in type 1 diabetes. Study conclusions and caveats: Type 1 diabetes patients had moderately but significantly shorter TCRB CDR3s in all four CD4+ subsets.

Every bit of the isolated RNA underwent reverse transcription, so sequencing read expressed TCRB transcripts. The data were produced by immunoSEQ multiplex PCR, yet TCRdb's version contains in-frame clones alone and is incomplete. The top ten hold approximately 0.05% of the sample, which has 240,000 or so clones, more than 65% seen once. There was one heparinised blood draw per donor, averaging roughly 100 mL. Stem cell-like memory, regulatory, central memory and naive CD4+ cells were sorted via CD45RO/CCR7/CD25/CD127/CD95/CD27. Each sorted fraction was over 98% pure. Remarks on this clone: Its antigen is as yet unknown.

Looked up from germline, CDR1 is SGHTA and CDR2 is FQGNSA. V lost 2 bases and J lost 7; bases outside the gene matches: 7. The CDR3 runs to 15 residues. The sample was naive CD4+ T cells from blood. This chain uses TRBV7-2 with TRBJ2-2; 7 nucleotides align to TRBD1. This receptor was obtained from a man aged 25-45 years in good health. The CDR3 DNA reads TGTGCCAGCAGCTTACTAGGGGGCCGTATCGGGGAGCTGTTTTTT. The encoded protein is CASSLLGGRIGELFF. The full variable domain, its missing parts supplied by reference TRBV7-2 and TRBJ2-2, is GAGVSQSPSNKVTEKGKDVELRCDPISGHTALYWYRQSLGQGLEFLIYFQGNSAPDKSGLPSDRFSAERTGGSVSTLTIQRTQQEDSAVYLCASSLLGGRIGELFFGEGSRLTVL.